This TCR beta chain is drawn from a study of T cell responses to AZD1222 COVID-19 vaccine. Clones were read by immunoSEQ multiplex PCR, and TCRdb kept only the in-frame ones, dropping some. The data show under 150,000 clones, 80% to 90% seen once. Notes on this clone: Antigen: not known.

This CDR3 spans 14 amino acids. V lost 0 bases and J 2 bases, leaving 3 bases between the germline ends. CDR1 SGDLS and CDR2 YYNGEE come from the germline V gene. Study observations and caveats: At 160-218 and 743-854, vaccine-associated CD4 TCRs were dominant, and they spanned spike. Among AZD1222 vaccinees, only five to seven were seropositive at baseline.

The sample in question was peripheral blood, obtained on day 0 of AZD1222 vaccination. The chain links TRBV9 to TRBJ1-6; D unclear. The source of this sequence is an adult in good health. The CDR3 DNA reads TGTGCCAGCAGCGTAGCTACCTATAATTCACCCCTCCACTTT. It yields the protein CASSVATYNSPLHF. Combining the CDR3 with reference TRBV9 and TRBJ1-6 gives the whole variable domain DSGVTQTPKHLITATGQRVTLRCSPRSGDLSVYWYQQSLDQGLQFLIQYYNGEERAKGNILERFSAQQFPDLHSELNLSSLELGDSALYFCASSVATYNSPLHFGNGTRLTVT.